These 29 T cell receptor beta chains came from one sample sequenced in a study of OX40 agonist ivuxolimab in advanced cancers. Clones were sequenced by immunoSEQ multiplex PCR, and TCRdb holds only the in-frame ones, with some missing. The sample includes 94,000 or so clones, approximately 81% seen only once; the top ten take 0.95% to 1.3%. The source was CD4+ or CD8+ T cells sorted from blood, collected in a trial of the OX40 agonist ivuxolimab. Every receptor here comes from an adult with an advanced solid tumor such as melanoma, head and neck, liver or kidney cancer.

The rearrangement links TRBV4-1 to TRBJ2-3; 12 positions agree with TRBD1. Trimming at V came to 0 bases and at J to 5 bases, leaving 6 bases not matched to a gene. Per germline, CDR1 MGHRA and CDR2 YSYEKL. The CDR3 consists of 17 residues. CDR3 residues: CASSQEGGQGALDTQYF. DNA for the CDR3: TGCGCCAGCAGCCAAGAGGGGGGACAGGGGGCCTTAGATACGCAGTATTTT.

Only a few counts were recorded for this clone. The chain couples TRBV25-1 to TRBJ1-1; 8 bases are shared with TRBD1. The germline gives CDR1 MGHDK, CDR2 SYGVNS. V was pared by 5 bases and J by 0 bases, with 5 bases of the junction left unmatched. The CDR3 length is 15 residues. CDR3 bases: TGTGCCAGCAGTTACGGGGACAGGATGAACACTGAAGCTTTCTTT. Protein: CASSYGDRMNTEAFF.

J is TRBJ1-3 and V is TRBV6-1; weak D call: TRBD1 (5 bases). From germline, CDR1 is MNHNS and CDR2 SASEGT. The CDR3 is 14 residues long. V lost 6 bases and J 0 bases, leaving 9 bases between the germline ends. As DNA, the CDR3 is TGTGCCAGCAGGACAGCCGACTCTGGAAACACCATATATTTT. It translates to CASRTADSGNTIYF.

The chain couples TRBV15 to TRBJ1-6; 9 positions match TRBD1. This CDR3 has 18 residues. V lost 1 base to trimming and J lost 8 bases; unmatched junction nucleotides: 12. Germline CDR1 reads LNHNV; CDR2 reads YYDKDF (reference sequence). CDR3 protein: CATSRALQGALGDSPLHF. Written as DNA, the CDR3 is TGTGCCACCAGCAGAGCCCTACAGGGGGCGCTTGGCGATTCACCCCTCCACTTT.

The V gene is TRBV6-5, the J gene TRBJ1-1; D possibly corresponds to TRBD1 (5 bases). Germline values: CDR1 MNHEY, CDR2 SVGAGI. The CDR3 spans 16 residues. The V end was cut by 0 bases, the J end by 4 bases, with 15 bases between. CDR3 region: CASSYSIQVGGTEAFF. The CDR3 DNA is TGTGCCAGCAGTTACTCGATACAGGTCGGGGGCACTGAAGCTTTCTTT.

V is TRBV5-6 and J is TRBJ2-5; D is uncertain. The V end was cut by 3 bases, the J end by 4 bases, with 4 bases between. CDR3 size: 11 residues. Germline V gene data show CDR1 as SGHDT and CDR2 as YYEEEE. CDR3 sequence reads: CASSYLETQYF. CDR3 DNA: TGTGCCAGCAGCTATTTAGAGACCCAGTACTTC.

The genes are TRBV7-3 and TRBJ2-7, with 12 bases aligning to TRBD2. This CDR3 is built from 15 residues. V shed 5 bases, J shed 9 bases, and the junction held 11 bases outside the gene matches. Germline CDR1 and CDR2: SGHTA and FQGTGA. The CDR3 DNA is TGTGCCAGCAGCCCTTTGACTAGCGGGGGAGTTAGGCAGTACTTC. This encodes CASSPLTSGGVRQYF. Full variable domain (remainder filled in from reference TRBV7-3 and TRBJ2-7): GAGVSQTPSNKVTEKGKYVELRCDPISGHTALYWYRQSLGQGPEFLIYFQGTGAADDSGLPNDRFFAVRPEGSVSTLKIQRTERGDSAVYLCASSPLTSGGVRQYFGPGTRLTVT.

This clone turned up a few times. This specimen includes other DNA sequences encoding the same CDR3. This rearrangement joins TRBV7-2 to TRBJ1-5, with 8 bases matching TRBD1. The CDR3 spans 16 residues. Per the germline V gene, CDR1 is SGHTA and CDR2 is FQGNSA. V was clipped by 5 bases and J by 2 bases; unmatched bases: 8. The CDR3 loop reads CASSLRTGRGNQPQHF. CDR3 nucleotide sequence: TGTGCCAGCAGCCTCAGGACAGGGCGAGGCAATCAGCCCCAGCATTTT.

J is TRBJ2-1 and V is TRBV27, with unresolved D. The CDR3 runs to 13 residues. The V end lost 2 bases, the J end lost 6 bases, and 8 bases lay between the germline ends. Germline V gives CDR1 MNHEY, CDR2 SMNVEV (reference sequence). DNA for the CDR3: TGTGCCAGCAGTTTAAATAACGCCAATGAGCAGTTCTTC. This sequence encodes CASSLNNANEQFF.

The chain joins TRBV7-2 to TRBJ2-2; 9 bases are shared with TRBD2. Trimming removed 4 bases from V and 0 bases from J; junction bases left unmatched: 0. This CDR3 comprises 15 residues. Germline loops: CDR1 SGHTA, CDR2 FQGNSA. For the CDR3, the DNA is TGTGCCAGCAGCTCTAGCGGGGCGAACACCGGGGAGCTGTTTTTT. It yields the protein CASSSSGANTGELFF. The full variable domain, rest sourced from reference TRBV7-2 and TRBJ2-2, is GAGVSQSPSNKVTEKGKDVELRCDPISGHTALYWYRQSLGQGLEFLIYFQGNSAPDKSGLPSDRFSAERTGGSVSTLTIQRTQQEDSAVYLCASSSSGANTGELFFGEGSRLTVL.

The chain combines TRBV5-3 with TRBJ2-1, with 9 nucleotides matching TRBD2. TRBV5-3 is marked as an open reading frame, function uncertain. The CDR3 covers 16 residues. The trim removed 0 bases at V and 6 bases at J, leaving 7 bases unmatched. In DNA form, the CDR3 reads TGTGCCAGAAGCTTGGCCCACAGCGGGGGGCCCAATGAGCAGTTCTTC. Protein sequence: CARSLAHSGGPNEQFF.

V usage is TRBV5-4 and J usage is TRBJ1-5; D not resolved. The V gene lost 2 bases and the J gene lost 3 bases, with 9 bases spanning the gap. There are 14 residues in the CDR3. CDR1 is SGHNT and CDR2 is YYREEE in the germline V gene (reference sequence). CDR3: CASSFGRFNQPQHF. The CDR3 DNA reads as TGTGCCAGCAGCTTTGGGAGATTCAATCAGCCCCAGCATTTT.

CDR3 in amino acids: CASSTGGDGYTF. The CDR3, as DNA: TGTGCCAGCAGCACAGGGGGCGATGGCTACACCTTC. This rearrangement joins TRBV6-6 to TRBJ1-2; 9 bases align to TRBD1. Germline V gene data show CDR1 as MNHNY and CDR2 as SVGAGI (reference sequence). V shed 6 bases and J 6 bases; nucleotides not matched to a gene: 2. CDR3 size: 12 residues.

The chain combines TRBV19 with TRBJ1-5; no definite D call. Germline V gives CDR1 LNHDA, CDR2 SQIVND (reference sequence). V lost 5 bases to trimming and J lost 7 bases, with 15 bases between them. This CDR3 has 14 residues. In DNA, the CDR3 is TGTGCCAGTAGTCGCCTGGCGGAGTTCCAGCCCCAGCATTTT. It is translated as CASSRLAEFQPQHF.

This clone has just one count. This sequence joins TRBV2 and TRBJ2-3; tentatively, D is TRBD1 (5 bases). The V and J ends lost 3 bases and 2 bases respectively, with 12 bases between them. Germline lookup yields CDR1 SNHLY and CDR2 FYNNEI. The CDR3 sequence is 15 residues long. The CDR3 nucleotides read TGTGCCAGCAGTGAGGGGCGGAAAAACACAGATACGCAGTATTTT. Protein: CASSEGRKNTDTQYF.

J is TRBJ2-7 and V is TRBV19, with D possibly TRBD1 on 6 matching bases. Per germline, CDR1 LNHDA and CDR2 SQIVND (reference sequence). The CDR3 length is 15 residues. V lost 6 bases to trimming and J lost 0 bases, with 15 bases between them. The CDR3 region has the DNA TGTGCCAGTAGGATAAGGGACAAGAGCTCCTACGAGCAGTACGTC. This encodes CASRIRDKSSYEQYV.

The DNA of the CDR3 is TGTGCCAGTAGTCTGTTGGGGAACACTGAAGCTTTCTTT. Its protein is CASSLLGNTEAFF. The chain is built from TRBV19 and TRBJ1-1; no clear D gene. The CDR3 is 13 amino acids. Germline CDR1 is LNHDA and CDR2 is SQIVND (reference sequence). Trimming stripped 5 bases from V and 1 base from J, with 8 bases between.

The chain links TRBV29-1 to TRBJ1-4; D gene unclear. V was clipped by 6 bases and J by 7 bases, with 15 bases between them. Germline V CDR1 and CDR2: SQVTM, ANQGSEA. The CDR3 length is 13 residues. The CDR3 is CSVSERGGEKLFF. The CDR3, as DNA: TGCAGCGTCTCCGAACGGGGAGGTGAAAAACTGTTTTTT.

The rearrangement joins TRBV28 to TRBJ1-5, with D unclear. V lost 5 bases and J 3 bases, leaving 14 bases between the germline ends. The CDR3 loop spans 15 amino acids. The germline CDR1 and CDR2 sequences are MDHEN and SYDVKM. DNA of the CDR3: TGTGCCAGCAGTGATCACAGCGATTCCAATCAGCCCCAGCATTTT. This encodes CASSDHSDSNQPQHF.

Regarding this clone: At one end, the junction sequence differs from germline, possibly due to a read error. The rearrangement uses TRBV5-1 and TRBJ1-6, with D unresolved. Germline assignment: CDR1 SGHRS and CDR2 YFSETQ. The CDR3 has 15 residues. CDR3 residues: CASSLAGNNNSPLYF. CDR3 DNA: TGCGCCAGCAGCTTGGCCGGGAATAATAATTCACCCCTCTACTTT. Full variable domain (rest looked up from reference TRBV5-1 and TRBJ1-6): KAGVTQTPRYLIKTRGQQVTLSCSPISGHRSVSWYQQTPGQGLQFLFEYFSETQRNKGNFPGRFSGRQFSNSRSEMNVSTLELGDSALYLCASSLAGNNNSPLYFGNGTRLTVT.

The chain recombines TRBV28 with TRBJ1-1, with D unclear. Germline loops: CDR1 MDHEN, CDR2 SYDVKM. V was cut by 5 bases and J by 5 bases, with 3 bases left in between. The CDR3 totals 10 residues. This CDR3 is CASSLTEAFF. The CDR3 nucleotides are TGTGCCAGCAGTCTAACTGAAGCTTTCTTT.

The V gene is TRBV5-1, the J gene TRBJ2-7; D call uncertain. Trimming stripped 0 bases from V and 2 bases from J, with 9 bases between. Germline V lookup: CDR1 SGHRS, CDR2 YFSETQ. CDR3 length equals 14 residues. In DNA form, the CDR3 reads TGCGCCAGCAGCTTGGAAGTTCCTACCTACGAGCAGTACTTC. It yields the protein CASSLEVPTYEQYF.

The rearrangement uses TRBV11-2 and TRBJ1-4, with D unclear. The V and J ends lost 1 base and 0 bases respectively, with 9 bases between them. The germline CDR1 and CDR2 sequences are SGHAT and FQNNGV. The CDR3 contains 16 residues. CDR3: CASSLAYLATNEKLFF. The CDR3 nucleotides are TGTGCCAGCAGCTTAGCTTACCTTGCAACTAATGAAAAACTGTTTTTT.

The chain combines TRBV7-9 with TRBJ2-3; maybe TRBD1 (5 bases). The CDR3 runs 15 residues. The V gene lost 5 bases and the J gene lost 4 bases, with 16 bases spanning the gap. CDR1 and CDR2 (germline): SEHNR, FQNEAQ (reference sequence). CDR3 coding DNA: TGTGCCAGCAGCCCACCGCAGGTAGGGGCAGATACGCAGTATTTT. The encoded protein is CASSPPQVGADTQYF.

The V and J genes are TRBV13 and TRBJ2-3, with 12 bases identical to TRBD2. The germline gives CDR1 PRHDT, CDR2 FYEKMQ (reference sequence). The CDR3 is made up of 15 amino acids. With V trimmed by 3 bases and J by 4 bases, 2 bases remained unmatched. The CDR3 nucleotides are TGTGCCAGCAGCTTCGGACTAGCGGGGCCAGATACGCAGTATTTT. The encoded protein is CASSFGLAGPDTQYF.

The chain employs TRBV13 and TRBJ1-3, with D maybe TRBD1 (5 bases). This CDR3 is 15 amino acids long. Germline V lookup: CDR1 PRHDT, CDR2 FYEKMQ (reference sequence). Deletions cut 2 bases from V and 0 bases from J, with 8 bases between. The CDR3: CASSLRGPSGNTIYF. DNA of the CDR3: TGTGCCAGCAGCTTAAGGGGCCCCTCTGGAAACACCATATATTTT.

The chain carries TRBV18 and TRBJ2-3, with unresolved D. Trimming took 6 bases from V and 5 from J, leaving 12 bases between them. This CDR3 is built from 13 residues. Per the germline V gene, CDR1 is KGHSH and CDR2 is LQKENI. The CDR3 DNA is TGTGCCAGCTCTCCGGGCCTAGAAGATACGCAGTATTTT. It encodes CASSPGLEDTQYF.

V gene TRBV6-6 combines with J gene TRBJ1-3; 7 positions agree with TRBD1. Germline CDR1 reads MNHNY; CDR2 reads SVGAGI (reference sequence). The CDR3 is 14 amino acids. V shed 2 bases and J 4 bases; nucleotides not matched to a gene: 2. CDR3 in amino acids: CASSYAGQGNTIYF. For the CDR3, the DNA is TGTGCCAGCAGTTACGCGGGACAGGGAAACACCATATATTTT.

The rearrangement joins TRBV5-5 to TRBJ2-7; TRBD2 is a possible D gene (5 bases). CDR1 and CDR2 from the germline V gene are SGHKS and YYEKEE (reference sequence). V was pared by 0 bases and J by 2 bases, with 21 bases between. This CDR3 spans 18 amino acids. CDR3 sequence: CASSLGSLRGRGTYEQYF. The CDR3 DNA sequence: TGTGCCAGCAGCTTGGGGAGCTTACGAGGGAGAGGCACCTACGAGCAGTACTTC. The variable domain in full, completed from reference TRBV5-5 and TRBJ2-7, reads DAGVTQSPTHLIKTRGQQVTLRCSPISGHKSVSWYQQVLGQGPQFIFQYYEKEERGRGNFPDRFSARQFPNYSSELNVNALLLGDSALYLCASSLGSLRGRGTYEQYFGPGTRLTVT.